The sequence of this T cell receptor (beta chain) was determined in a study of OX40 agonist ivuxolimab in advanced cancers. TCRdb keeps only in-frame clones here, not all; method: immunoSEQ multiplex PCR. The sample yields about 70,000 clones, about 90% seen once. CDR1 and CDR2 from the germline V gene are SEHNR and FQNEAQ (reference sequence). Trimming left V 1 base short and J 2 bases short, with 11 bases between. The CDR3 has 15 amino acids. Only a few counts were recorded for this clone. The gene calls are TRBV7-9 and TRBJ1-2, with a possible D match to TRBD1 (6 bases). The sequence derives from an adult with an advanced solid tumor such as melanoma, head and neck, liver or kidney cancer. This specimen consisted of CD4+ or CD8+ T cells sorted from blood, obtained in a trial of the OX40 agonist ivuxolimab. DNA for the CDR3: TGTGCCAGCAGCTTAGTGGCTGGACAGAACTATGGCTACACCTTC. Encoded protein: CASSLVAGQNYGYTF.